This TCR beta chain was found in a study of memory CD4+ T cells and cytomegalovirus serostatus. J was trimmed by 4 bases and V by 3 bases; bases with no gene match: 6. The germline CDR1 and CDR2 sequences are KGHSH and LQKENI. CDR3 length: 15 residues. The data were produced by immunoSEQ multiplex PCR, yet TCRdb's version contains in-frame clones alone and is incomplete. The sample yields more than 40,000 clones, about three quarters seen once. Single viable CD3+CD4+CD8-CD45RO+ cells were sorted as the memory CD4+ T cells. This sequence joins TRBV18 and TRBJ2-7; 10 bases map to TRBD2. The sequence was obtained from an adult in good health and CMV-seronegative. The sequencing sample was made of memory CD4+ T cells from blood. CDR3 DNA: TGTGCCAGCTCACCGGGGCTAGCGGGAGTATACGAGCAGTACTTC. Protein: CASSPGLAGVYEQYF.